This TCR beta chain was profiled in a study of T cell responses to AZD1222 COVID-19 vaccine. Study findings and constraints: Regions 160-218 and 743-854 held dominance among vaccine-associated CD4 TCRs, which spanned spike.

Regarding this clone: Antigen: not known.

CDR3 length: 15 amino acids. Between the trimmed V and J ends, which lost 1 base and 2 bases, there was a span of 12 bases. Germline values: CDR1 MGHRA, CDR2 YSYEKL. This table comes from immunoSEQ multiplex PCR, and its TCRdb copy is limited to in-frame clones, with some not included. The sample records roughly 97,000 clones, over 85% being singletons. The sequenced sample was peripheral blood, obtained on day 0 of AZD1222 vaccination. The chain couples TRBV4-1 to TRBJ2-7, with D tentatively TRBD1 (5 bases). The receptor's source is an adult in good health. DNA of the CDR3: TGCGCCAGCAGCCAAGCAGCAGGGAATGCCTACGAGCAGTACTTC. Its translation: CASSQAAGNAYEQYF.